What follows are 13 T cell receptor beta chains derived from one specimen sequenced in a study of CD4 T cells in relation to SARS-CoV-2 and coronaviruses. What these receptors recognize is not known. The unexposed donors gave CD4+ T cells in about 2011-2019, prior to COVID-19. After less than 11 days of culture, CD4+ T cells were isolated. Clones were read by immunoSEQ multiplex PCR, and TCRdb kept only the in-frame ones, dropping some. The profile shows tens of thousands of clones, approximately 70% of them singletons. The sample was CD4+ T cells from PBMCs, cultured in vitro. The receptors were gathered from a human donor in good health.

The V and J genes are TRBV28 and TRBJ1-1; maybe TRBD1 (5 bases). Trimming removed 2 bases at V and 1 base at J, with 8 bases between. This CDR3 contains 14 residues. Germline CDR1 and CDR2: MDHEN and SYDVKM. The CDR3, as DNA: TGTGCCAGCAGTTTACCTCAGGGGAACACTGAAGCTTTCTTT. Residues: CASSLPQGNTEAFF.

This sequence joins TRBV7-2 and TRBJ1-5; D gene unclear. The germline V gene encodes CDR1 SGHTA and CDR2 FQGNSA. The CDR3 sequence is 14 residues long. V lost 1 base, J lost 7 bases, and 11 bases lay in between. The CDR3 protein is CASSLGFTEQPQHF. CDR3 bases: TGTGCCAGCAGCTTAGGGTTTACGGAACAGCCCCAGCATTTT. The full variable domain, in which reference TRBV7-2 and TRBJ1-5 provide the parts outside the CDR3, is GAGVSQSPSNKVTEKGKDVELRCDPISGHTALYWYRQSLGQGLEFLIYFQGNSAPDKSGLPSDRFSAERTGGSVSTLTIQRTQQEDSAVYLCASSLGFTEQPQHFGDGTRLSIL.

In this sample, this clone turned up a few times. This CDR3 is CASRRRKDEQFF. The CDR3 nucleotides read TGTGCCAGCAGACGTCGGAAGGATGAGCAGTTCTTC. J is TRBJ2-1 and V is TRBV6-5; D not resolved. The V end was cut by 6 bases, the J end by 8 bases, with 11 bases between. In germline, CDR1 is MNHEY, CDR2 SVGAGI. CDR3 length: 12 residues.

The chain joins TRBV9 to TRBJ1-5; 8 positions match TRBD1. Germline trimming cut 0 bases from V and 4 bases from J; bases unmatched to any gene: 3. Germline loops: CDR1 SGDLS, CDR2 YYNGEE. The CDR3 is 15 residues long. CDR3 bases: TGTGCCAGCAGCGTAGCCGGGGACAGGAATCAGCCCCAGCATTTT. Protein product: CASSVAGDRNQPQHF.

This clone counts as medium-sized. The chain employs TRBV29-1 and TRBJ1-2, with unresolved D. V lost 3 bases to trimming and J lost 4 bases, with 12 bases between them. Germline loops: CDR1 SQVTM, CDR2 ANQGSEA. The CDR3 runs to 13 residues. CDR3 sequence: CSVDFSGPYGYTF. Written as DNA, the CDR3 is TGCAGCGTTGATTTCTCGGGTCCCTATGGCTACACCTTC.

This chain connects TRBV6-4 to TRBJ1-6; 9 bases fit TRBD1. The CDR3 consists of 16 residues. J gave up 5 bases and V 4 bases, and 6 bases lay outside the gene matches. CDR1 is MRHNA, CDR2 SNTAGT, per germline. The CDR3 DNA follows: TGTGCCAGCAGTGCCCCTAGGACAGGGGATAATTCACCCCTCCACTTT. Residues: CASSAPRTGDNSPLHF.

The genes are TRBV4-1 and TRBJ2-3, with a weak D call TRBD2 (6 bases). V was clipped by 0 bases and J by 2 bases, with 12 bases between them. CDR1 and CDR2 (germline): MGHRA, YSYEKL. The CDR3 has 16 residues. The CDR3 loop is CASSQDLGEVTDTQYF. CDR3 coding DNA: TGCGCCAGCAGCCAAGATCTGGGGGAGGTCACAGATACGCAGTATTTT.

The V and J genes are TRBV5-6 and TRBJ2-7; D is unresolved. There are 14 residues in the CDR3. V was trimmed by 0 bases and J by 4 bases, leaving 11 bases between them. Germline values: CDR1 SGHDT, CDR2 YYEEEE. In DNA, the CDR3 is TGTGCCAGCAGCTTGGGGATCCTGATGTACGAGCAGTACTTC. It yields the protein CASSLGILMYEQYF.

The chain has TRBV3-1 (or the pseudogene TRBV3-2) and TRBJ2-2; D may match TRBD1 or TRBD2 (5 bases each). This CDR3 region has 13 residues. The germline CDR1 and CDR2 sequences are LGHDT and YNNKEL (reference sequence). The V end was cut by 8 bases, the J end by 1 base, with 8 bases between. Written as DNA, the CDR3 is TGTGCCAGCTCGAGGGGGAACACCGGGGAGCTGTTTTTT. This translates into CASSRGNTGELFF.

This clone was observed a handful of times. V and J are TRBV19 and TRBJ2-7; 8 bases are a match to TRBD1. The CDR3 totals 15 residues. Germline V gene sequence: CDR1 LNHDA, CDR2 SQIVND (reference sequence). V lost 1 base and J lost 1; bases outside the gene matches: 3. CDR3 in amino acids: CASSIVGQGSYEQYF. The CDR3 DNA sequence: TGTGCCAGTAGTATAGTTGGACAGGGATCCTACGAGCAGTACTTC.

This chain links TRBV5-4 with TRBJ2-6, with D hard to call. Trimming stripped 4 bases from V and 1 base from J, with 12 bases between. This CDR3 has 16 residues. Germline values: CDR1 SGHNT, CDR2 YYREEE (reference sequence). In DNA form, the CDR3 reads TGTGCCAGCAGCATCGAGGCTCCGTCTGGGGCCAACGTCCTGACTTTC. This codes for CASSIEAPSGANVLTF.

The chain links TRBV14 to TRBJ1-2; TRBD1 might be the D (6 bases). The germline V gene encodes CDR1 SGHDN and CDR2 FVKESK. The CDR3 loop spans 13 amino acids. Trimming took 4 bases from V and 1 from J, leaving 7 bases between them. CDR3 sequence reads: CASSLQGNYGYTF. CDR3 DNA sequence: TGTGCCAGCAGCCTACAGGGTAACTATGGCTACACCTTC.

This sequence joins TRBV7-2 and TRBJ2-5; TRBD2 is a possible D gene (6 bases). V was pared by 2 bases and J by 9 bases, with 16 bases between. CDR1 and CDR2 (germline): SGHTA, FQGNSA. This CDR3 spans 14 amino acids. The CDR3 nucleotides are TGTGCCAGCAGCTTAAATCTAGCGTCTCGGGCCCAGTACTTC. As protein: CASSLNLASRAQYF.